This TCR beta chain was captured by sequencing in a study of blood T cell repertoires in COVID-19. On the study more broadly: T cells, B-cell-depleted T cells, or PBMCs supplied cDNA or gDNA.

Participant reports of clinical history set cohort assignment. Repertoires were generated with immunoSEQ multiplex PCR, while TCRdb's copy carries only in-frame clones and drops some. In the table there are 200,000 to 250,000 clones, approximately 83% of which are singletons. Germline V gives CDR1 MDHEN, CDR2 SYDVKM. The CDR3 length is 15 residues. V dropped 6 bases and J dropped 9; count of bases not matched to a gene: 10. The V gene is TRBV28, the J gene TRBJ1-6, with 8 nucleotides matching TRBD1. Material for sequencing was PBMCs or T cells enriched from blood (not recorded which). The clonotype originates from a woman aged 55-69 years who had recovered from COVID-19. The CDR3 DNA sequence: TGTGCCAGCAGCGGAGATCACAGGGGGGGTTCACCCCTCCACTTT. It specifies CASSGDHRGGSPLHF.